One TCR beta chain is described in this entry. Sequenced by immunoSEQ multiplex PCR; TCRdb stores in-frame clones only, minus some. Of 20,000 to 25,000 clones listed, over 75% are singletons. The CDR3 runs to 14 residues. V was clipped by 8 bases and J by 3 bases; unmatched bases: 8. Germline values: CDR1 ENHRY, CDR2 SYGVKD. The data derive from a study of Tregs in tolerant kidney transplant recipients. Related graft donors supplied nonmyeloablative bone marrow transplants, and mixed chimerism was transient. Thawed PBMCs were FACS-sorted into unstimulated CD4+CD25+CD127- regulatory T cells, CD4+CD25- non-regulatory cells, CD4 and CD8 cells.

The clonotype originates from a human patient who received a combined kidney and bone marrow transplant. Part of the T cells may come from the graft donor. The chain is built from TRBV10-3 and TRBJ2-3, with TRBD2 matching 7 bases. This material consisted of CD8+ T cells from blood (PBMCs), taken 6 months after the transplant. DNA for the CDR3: TGTGCCATCTCGAGGCTAGCGGAGACAGATACGCAGTATTTT. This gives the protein CAISRLAETDTQYF.